This T cell receptor beta chain appears in the sequencing data of a study of response to subunit inactivated influenza vaccine. TCRdb passed the RT-PCR reads through MiXCR, listing each CDR3 protein once. The profile shows about 500,000 distinct CDR3 sequences, approximately 16% of them singletons. This receptor was identified in a man aged 45-69 years who received an inactivated influenza vaccine. The input for sequencing was CD4+ T cells sorted from PBMCs, taken roughly 24 months after vaccination.

CDR3 region: CASSLMYGPQHF. Here the CDR3 DNA reads TGTGCCAGCAGCTTAATGTATGGGCCCCAGCATTTT. The rearrangement links TRBV7-2 to TRBJ1-5; D gene ambiguous. The CDR3 is made up of 12 amino acids. The V gene's germline CDR1 is SGHTA and CDR2 FQGNSA. V was shortened by 2 bases and J by 9 bases, with 8 bases between the two germline ends.